This T cell receptor (beta chain) is drawn from a study of shared clonotypes between healthy human individuals (dated by TCRdb to the early 2020s). Turning to the overall study: The cohort included three men and a couple of women between 18 and 49 years of age. The study deeply sequenced blood TCR repertoires of five healthy adults to estimate repertoire size and the extent of clonotype sharing between individuals. Per donor, leukapheresis produced somewhere between about 0.9 and 9 billion PBMCs. Per donor, three plates each were used for CD4 naive and CD4 memory, two for CD8 naive, and one for CD8 memory. To increase sequencing depth and limit assay-specific biases, different laboratories used diverse techniques to prepare libraries and sequence TCR repertoires.

This clone was seen a few times. What antigen it recognizes has not been identified. No base quality values were provided; no much bigger clone lies one nucleotide off. What the study reported, not specific to this receptor: Pairwise subsampling indicated that sequencing depth was expected to affect the degree of clonotype sharing among donors. When several donors were compared, the shared fraction of clonotypes was around 5.1% for naive CD4, 3% to 4% for naive CD8, more than 2% for memory CD4, and around 0.4% for memory CD8. Larger estimated clonotype richness was generally found for naive subsets than for memory subsets. Compared with non-shared clonotypes, the clonotypes found in all four sorted-subset donors had higher generation probabilities. Because the study included a small number of donors, the genetic and exposure-history diversity represented was limited. Even with the large sequencing depth, rarefaction of the sorted-subset datasets indicated that sequencing was incomplete. Only blood was sampled, and tissue TCR repertoires likely differ from those in blood.

CD8 naive samples were CD45RO-negative cells positively selected for CCR7, giving a CD45RA+CCR7+ population that excluded TemRA cells. Donors were healthy HIV-negative adults with no recently reported acute infections or vaccinations. Every donor was a Caucasian adult residing in Nashville, Tennessee, USA. After blood collection by leukapheresis, PBMCs were isolated using Ficoll-Histopaque density gradient centrifugation and then cryopreserved in the vapor phase of liquid nitrogen. Purity and quantity of every magnetically sorted T cell population were checked by analytical flow cytometry. Genomic DNA was isolated from each sorted fraction and quantified by UV absorbance on a Nanodrop 2000c. V lost 2 bases and J lost 10 bases; the stretch between them is 12 bases long. Its CDR3 holds 14 amino acids, cysteine through phenylalanine. Only the CDR3 DNA is retained, 42 bases long and in frame from the first base. CDR1 MGHRA and CDR2 YSYEKL were looked up in the germline V gene.

Using the deep immunoSEQ assay, TCR CDR3 regions were amplified from genomic DNA by multiplex PCR. For each cell subset, the extracted genomic DNA was distributed evenly across all wells of several immunoSEQ 96-well plates, and each plate served as one replicate. For sorted subsets, each replicate PCR was loaded with approximately 190 ng genomic DNA, equivalent to 32,000 or so T cell genomes. Purified libraries were measured with a Qubit 3.0 fluorometer, size-checked on a Bioanalyzer 2100, and measured again with the KAPA Library Quantification kit. A separate single-read 150-cycle Illumina NextSeq 550 flow cell was used to sequence each immunoSEQ 96-well plate. The authors' analysis ran thus. Because the immunoSEQ output held only junctional sequences and lacked quality scores, the filtering could not match the filtering applied to full-length reads. Sequences were annotated with PyIR, a Python wrapper for IgBLAST v1.9, using IMGT germline references to assign V/J genes and CDR3. Reads with weak V/J assignments (E-value above 1e-6), missing CDR3, stop codons, out-of-frame junctions, or ambiguous translated residues were removed. A V3J clonotype was defined by an identical inferred V gene, J gene, and CDR3 amino acid sequence. Percentage overlap between repertoires was computed as shared unique clonotypes divided by the size of the smaller repertoire. Repertoire richness was assessed with RTK rarefaction, the Chao1 estimator, and Recon v2.1 estimates of unobserved clonotypes. For all TCRbeta clonotypes obtained by the gDNA method from several donors, generation probabilities were computed with OLGA. TCRdb stores this immuneACCESS table with in-frame sequences only. Part of the clones is absent; in the studies checked, under half of the shortfall reflects unresolved V genes, and no reason is known for the rest. The V and J calls and clone size were taken over from that table, and D and trimming were inferred from the DNA. The sample table shows 1.5 million to 2.5 million clones, and roughly 94% are seen once. The ten largest make up more than 0.95% of the sample.

This receptor chain uses TRBV4-1 and TRBJ1-6, with a weak D call of TRBD1 (5 bases match). The sequence derives from a man younger than 35 in good health. The specimen was naive CD8+ T cells sorted from blood. Explained via the paper, the cell subset or site label denotes: CD45RA+CCR7+. This receptor has the CDR3 CASSQLGEWSPLHF. The DNA sequence reads TGCGCCAGCAGCCAATTAGGGGAATGGTCACCCCTCCACTTT.